Listed below are T cell receptor beta chains from one sample, sequenced in a study of shared clonotypes between healthy human individuals. Profiled with immunoSEQ multiplex PCR; TCRdb holds only in-frame clones, not every one. The sample carries approximately 2,000,000 clones, approximately 92% recorded once. The sequencing sample was made of naive CD8+ T cells from PBMCs. The receptors stem from a man between 18 and 35 years old in good health. Some clones in this sample may be carry-over from other donors' samples. Each CDR3 is given with its conserved first and last residue. The order of the fields is J gene, clone size, V gene, D gene, CDR3 DNA, CDR3 protein. A D gene is named only where the DNA matches it firmly. Size tells how often a clone was seen (once, few, many) or the class of an expanded clone, and some rows leave it out.

TRBJ2-4 - TRBV2 - TGTGCCAGCAGTGAAAGGTCTAACATTCAGTACTTC CASSERSNIQYF
TRBJ1-1 - TRBV27 - TGTGCCAGCAGTTTGGGGCAGGGAGCTGAAGCTTTCTTT CASSLGQGAEAFF
TRBJ2-7 - TRBV6-1 - TGTGCCAGCTTACTGGGGACGCCCTCCTACGAGCAGTACTTC CASLLGTPSYEQYF
TRBJ1-2 - TRBV5-1 - TGCGCCAGCAGCTTGATCCCGGCAGGGGCGACCTCTAACTATGGCTACACCTTC CASSLIPAGATSNYGYTF
TRBJ1-4 - TRBV28 - TGTGCCAGCAGTCAAACAGTGGGTGAAAAACTGTTTTTT CASSQTVGEKLFF
TRBJ2-1 - TRBV5-6 - TGTGCCAGCAGCTTGCAGGATTCCAATGAGCAGTTCTTC CASSLQDSNEQFF
TRBJ1-2 - TRBV27 - TGTGCCAGCAGTGGCCGACAGACCGAGGACTATGGCTACACCTTC CASSGRQTEDYGYTF
TRBJ2-1 - TRBV9 - TGTGCCAGCAGCTCCTGGGGGGGCAGCTCCTACAATGAGCAGTTCTTC CASSSWGGSSYNEQFF
TRBJ2-7 - TRBV27 - TGTGCCAGCAGCTCTGACGGGATATACTACGAGCAGTACTTC CASSSDGIYYEQYF
TRBJ1-2 - TRBV28 - TGTGCCAGCAGTTTATTCCGGGGGCCCAACTATGGCTACACCTTC CASSLFRGPNYGYTF
TRBJ1-5 few TRBV30 TRBD1 TGTGCCTGGAGCCCAGGGGGGGGAGTGGTGCCCCAGCATTTT CAWSPGGGVVPQHF
TRBJ2-1 - TRBV28 TRBD2 TGTGCCAGCAGTTTCGGCGGGAGTCGGCCCAATGAGCAGTTCTTC CASSFGGSRPNEQFF
TRBJ2-7 once TRBV15 TRBD2 TGTGCCACCAGCAGAGGCGTCGGAACTAGCGGTTACGAGCAGTACTTC CATSRGVGTSGYEQYF
TRBJ2-7 - TRBV6-1 - TGTGCCAGCAGTGAAGCTTCAGCGGCGCCCCTCTACGAGCAGTACTTC CASSEASAAPLYEQYF
TRBJ1-4 - TRBV28 - TGTGCCAGCAGTTTGCACAGGGAGGGAATTTTTGAAAAACTGTTTTTT CASSLHREGIFEKLFF
TRBJ2-7 - TRBV27 - TGTGCCAGCGGGTTTCGGGCGGTGAACTCCTACGAGCAGTACTTC CASGFRAVNSYEQYF